This TCR beta chain was recorded in a study of blood T cell repertoires in COVID-19. Overall study context: Acute and convalescent COVID-19 specimens originated in the United States, Italy and Spain. PBMCs, B-cell-depleted T cells, or T cells provided the cDNA or gDNA that made up the material.

As for this clone: The same CDR3 can be traced to other DNA sequences in this sample.

Original processing methods: Estimation of nucleated cell counts relied on the amplification of reference gene primers. Clones were sequenced by immunoSEQ multiplex PCR, and TCRdb holds only the in-frame ones, with some missing. The DNA was the basis for D and trimming; V, J and clone size are from that table. The sample consists of approximately 110,000 clones, around 89% of them appearing once. The sequenced material came from peripheral blood. The TCR comes from a woman older than 75 with acute or convalescent COVID-19.

This CDR3 is CASSLVADQPQHF. In DNA, the CDR3 is TGTGCCAGCAGCTTAGTGGCAGATCAGCCCCAGCATTTT. The chain is built from TRBV7-2 and TRBJ1-5, with unresolved D. The CDR3 sequence is 13 residues long. CDR1 and CDR2 from the germline V gene are SGHTA and FQGNSA. V was clipped by 1 base and J by 5 bases, with 6 bases between them.